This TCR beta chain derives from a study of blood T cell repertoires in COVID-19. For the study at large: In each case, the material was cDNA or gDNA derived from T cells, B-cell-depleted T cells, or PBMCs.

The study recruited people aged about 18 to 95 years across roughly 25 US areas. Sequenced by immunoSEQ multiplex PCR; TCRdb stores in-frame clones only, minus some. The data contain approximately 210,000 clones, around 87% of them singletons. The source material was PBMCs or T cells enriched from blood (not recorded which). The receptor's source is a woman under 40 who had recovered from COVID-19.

CDR3 nucleotides: TGTGCCAGCAGTCCCGGGACAGCGGCCAGCCCTGAAGCTTTCTTT. Its translation: CASSPGTAASPEAFF. The chain combines TRBV28 with TRBJ1-1, with 7 bases lining up with TRBD1. The germline V gene encodes CDR1 MDHEN and CDR2 SYDVKM. With V trimmed by 5 bases and J by 6 bases, 12 bases remained unmatched. The CDR3 is 15 amino acids.